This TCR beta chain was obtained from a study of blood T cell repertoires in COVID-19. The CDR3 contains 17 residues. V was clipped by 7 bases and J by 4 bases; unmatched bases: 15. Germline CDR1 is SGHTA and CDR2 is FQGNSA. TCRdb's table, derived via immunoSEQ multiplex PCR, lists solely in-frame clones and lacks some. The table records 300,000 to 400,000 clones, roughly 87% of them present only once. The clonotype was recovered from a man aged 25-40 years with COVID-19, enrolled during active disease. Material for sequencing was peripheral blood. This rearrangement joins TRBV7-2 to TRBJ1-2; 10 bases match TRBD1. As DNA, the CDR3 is TGTGCCAGCACCTCCGGAGGAGACAGGGGGCGAACCTATGGCTACACCTTC. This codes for CASTSGGDRGRTYGYTF.